The sequence of this TCR beta chain was determined in a study of control samples from healthy donors and cancer patients. Germline-derived CDR1 and CDR2 are SGHRS and YFSETQ. The CDR3 is 16 residues long. With 2 bases clipped from V and 7 bases from J, the junction kept 8 bases outside the gene matches. Some clones are missing from TCRdb's copy, which holds only in-frame ones; the method was immunoSEQ multiplex PCR. Here the sample spans about 230,000 clones, over 75% being singletons. Sequencing was done on a sample of PBMCs. The rearrangement joins TRBV5-1 to TRBJ2-1, with 11 nucleotides matching TRBD1. The sequence derives from a woman aged 55-70 years with lung cancer. The chain's CDR3 is CASSFLGTGGDNEQFF. The CDR3 DNA is TGCGCCAGCAGCTTCCTCGGGACAGGGGGGGATAATGAGCAGTTCTTC.